This T cell receptor beta chain was recorded in a study of PD-1 blockade in classical Hodgkin lymphoma. Every patient was affected by relapse after autologous stem cell transplantation, while exposure to brentuximab vedotin was not uniform. Only a few counts were recorded for this clone. Per germline, CDR1 LNHDA and CDR2 SQIVND (reference sequence). The CDR3 is made up of 14 amino acids. V lost 3 bases to trimming and J lost 10 bases, with 13 bases between them. Clones were sequenced by immunoSEQ multiplex PCR, and TCRdb holds only the in-frame ones, with some missing. This table holds around 25,000 clones, approximately 64% found once.

This receptor was taken from a human donor with classical Hodgkin lymphoma. The J gene is TRBJ1-6, the V gene TRBV19; tentatively, D is TRBD1 (6 bases). The sample here was peripheral blood mononuclear cells (PBMCs), taken before the second cycle of nivolumab. The chain's CDR3 is CASSILPGDSPLHF. CDR3 coding DNA: TGTGCCAGTAGTATTCTGCCAGGGGACTCACCCCTCCACTTT.